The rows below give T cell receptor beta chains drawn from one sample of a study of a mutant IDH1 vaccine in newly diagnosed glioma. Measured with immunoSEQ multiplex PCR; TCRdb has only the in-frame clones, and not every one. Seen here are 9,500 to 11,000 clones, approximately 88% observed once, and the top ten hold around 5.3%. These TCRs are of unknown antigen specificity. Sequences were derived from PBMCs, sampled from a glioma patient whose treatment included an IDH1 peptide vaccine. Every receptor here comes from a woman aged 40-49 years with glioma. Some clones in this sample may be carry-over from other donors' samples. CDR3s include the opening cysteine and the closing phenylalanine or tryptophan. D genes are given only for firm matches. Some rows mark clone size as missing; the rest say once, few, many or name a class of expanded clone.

CDR3aa: CASSVGYSEGPQETQYF
CDR3nt: TGTGCCAGCAGCGTAGGGTACTCTGAGGGCCCTCAAGAGACCCAGTACTTC
j_gene: TRBJ2-5
d_gene: NA
abundance: NA
v_gene: TRBV9

CDR3aa: CASSEQGNQPQHF
CDR3nt: TGTGCCAGCAGTGAGCAGGGCAATCAGCCCCAGCATTTT
j_gene: TRBJ1-5
d_gene: NA
abundance: NA
v_gene: TRBV6-1

CDR3aa: CASSFIETGSVSNQPQHF
CDR3nt: TGTGCCAGCAGCTTTATCGAGACAGGGTCCGTTAGCAATCAGCCCCAGCATTTT
j_gene: TRBJ1-5
d_gene: TRBD1
abundance: NA
v_gene: TRBV5-4

CDR3aa: CASSPGASYGYTF
CDR3nt: TGCGCCAGCAGCCCGGGGGCTTCATATGGCTACACCTTC
j_gene: TRBJ1-2
d_gene: NA
abundance: NA
v_gene: TRBV5-1

CDR3aa: CASSPTGTGNYYEQYF
CDR3nt: TGTGCCAGCAGCCCTACGGGGACAGGGAACTATTACGAGCAGTACTTC
j_gene: TRBJ2-7
d_gene: TRBD1
abundance: once
v_gene: TRBV7-9

CDR3aa: CSVTSHDPYEQYF
CDR3nt: TGCAGCGTTACCAGCCACGACCCCTACGAGCAGTACTTC
j_gene: TRBJ2-7
d_gene: NA
abundance: NA
v_gene: TRBV29-1

CDR3aa: CASSPGTAVREQYF
CDR3nt: TGCGCCAGCAGCCCAGGGACAGCTGTACGGGAGCAGTACTTC
j_gene: TRBJ2-7
d_gene: TRBD1
abundance: NA
v_gene: TRBV5-1

CDR3aa: CATEWGESYEQYF
CDR3nt: TGTGCCACTGAATGGGGGGAGTCCTACGAGCAGTACTTC
j_gene: TRBJ2-7
d_gene: NA
abundance: NA
v_gene: TRBV11-2

CDR3aa: CASSGTSGGPSYEQYF
CDR3nt: TGTGCCAGCAGTGGAACTAGCGGGGGGCCCTCCTACGAGCAGTACTTC
j_gene: TRBJ2-7
d_gene: TRBD2
abundance: NA
v_gene: TRBV28

CDR3aa: CASREVQRTEAFF
CDR3nt: TGTGCCAGCAGAGAGGTCCAGAGGACTGAAGCTTTCTTT
j_gene: TRBJ1-1
d_gene: NA
abundance: once
v_gene: TRBV6-6

CDR3aa: CASSPEQGVRNTEAFF
CDR3nt: TGTGCCAGCAGCCCCGAACAGGGTGTTCGGAACACTGAAGCTTTCTTT
j_gene: TRBJ1-1
d_gene: NA
abundance: NA
v_gene: TRBV4-2

CDR3aa: CASSIDPQSGELFF
CDR3nt: TGTGCCAGTAGTATCGATCCCCAATCGGGGGAGCTGTTTTTT
j_gene: TRBJ2-2
d_gene: NA
abundance: NA
v_gene: TRBV19

CDR3aa: CASSFWLADVNEQFF
CDR3nt: TGTGCCAGCAGCTTCTGGCTAGCGGACGTCAATGAGCAGTTCTTC
j_gene: TRBJ2-1
d_gene: TRBD2
abundance: NA
v_gene: TRBV7-3

CDR3aa: CASTSTQGAGSPLHF
CDR3nt: TGTGCCAGCACCTCGACTCAGGGGGCAGGTTCACCCCTCCACTTT
j_gene: TRBJ1-6
d_gene: TRBD1
abundance: NA
v_gene: TRBV6-5

CDR3aa: CASSYSGLTSGYTF
CDR3nt: TGTGCCAGCAGTTACTCGGGTTTGACAAGTGGCTACACCTTC
j_gene: TRBJ1-2
d_gene: NA
abundance: once
v_gene: TRBV6-5

CDR3aa: CASSFLMVGLNTEAFF
CDR3nt: TGTGCCAGCAGTTTCTTGATGGTTGGTCTGAACACTGAAGCTTTCTTT
j_gene: TRBJ1-1
d_gene: NA
abundance: NA
v_gene: TRBV28

CDR3aa: CASSFSGPQGGEQYF
CDR3nt: TGTGCCAGCAGTTTTTCCGGGCCTCAGGGAGGCGAGCAGTACTTC
j_gene: TRBJ2-7
d_gene: NA
abundance: NA
v_gene: TRBV6-6